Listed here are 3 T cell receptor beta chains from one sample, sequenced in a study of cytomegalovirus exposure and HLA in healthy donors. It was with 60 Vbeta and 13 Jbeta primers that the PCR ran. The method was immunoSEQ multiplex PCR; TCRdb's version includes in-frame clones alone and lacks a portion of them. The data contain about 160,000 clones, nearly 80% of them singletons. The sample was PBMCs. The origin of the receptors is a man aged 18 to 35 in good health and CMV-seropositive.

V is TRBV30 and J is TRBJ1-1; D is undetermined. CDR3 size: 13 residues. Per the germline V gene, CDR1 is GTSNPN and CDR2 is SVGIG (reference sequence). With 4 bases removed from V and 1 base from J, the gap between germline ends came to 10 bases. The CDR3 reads CAWTNSWNTEAFF. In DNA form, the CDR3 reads TGTGCCTGGACGAACAGTTGGAACACTGAAGCTTTCTTT. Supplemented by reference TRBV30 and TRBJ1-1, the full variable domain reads SQTIHQWPATLVQPVGSPLSLECTVEGTSNPNLYWYRQAAGRGLQLLFYSVGIGQISSEVPQNLSASRPQDRQFILSSKKLLLSDSGFYLCAWTNSWNTEAFFGQGTRLTVV.

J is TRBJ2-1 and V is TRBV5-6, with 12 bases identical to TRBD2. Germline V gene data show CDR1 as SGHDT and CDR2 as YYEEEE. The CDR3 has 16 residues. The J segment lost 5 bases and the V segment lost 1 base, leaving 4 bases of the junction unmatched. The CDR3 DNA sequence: TGTGCCAGCAGCTTGCTAGCGGGAGGGCAAGACAATGAGCAGTTCTTC. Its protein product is CASSLLAGGQDNEQFF.

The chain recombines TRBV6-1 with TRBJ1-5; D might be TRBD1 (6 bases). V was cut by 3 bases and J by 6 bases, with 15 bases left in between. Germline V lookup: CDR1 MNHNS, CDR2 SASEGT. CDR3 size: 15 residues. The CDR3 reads CASSDIITGSQPQHF. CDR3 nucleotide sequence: TGTGCCAGCAGTGATATCATCACAGGGTCTCAGCCCCAGCATTTT.